This T cell receptor (beta chain) was captured by sequencing in a study of blood T cells in healthy people across ages. Sample-barcoded 5' priming and a J-beta primer mix drove a second PCR of 7 to 11 cycles. CDR3-containing paired-end reads numbered at least 3 million in each sample. TCRdb re-called the 5' RACE reads with MiXCR, one entry per CDR3 protein. This sample has 730,000 or so distinct CDR3 sequences, with approximately 43% found just once. The V end lost 4 bases, the J end lost 2 bases, and 19 bases lay between the germline ends. The germline V gene has CDR1 DFQATT and CDR2 SNEGSKA (reference sequence). The CDR3 contains 16 residues. Each sample provided at least 6 micrograms of extracted total RNA.

The clonotype originates from a woman aged 55-70 years in good health. Sequenced: blood. The chain has TRBV20-1 and TRBJ2-3, with D perhaps TRBD2 (5 bases). CDR3 amino acids: CSAINLAAQFTDTQYF. The CDR3 DNA reads as TGCAGTGCTATAAATCTAGCTGCGCAATTCACAGATACGCAGTATTTT.